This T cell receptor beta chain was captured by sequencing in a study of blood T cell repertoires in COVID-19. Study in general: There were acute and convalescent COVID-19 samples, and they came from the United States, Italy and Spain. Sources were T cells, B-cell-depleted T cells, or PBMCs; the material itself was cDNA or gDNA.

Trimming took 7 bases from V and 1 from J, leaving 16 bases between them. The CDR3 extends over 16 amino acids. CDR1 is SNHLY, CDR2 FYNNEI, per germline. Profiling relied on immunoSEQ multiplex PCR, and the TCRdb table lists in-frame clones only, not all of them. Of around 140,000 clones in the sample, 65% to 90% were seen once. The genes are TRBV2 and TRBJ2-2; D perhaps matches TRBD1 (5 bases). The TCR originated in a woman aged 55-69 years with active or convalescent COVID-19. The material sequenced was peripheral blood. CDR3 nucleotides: TGTGCCAGCACCCAAAACGGTGACAGGAACACCGGGGAGCTGTTTTTT. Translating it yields CASTQNGDRNTGELFF.